This passage covers 2 T cell receptor gamma chains from one sample sequenced in a study of γδ T cells in repeated Plasmodium falciparum infection. Bulk repertoires came from Vgamma9/Vdelta2+ or Vdelta2-negative gammadelta T cells flow-sorted from PBMC. TCRdb reanalysed the multiplex PCR reads via CATT. The sample holds roughly 24,000 gamma-chain clones, over 2.5% seen once. The sample consisted of gamma-delta T cells from blood. Receptor source: a pool of human donors (malaria-infected and uninfected, not separated).

This clone occurred many times. TCRdb shows a much larger clone's protein in place of this DNA's translation, and the two differ at residue 3, likely through a read error; the protein shown is translated from the DNA. The CDR3 spells CASWEVLRRELGKKIKVF. The CDR3 DNA is TGTGCCTCGTGGGAGGTGCTACGGCGAGAGTTGGGCAAAAAAATCAAGGTATTT. This chain connects TRGV9 to TRGJP. TCRdb is silent on the J gene; assignment here came from matching the DNA to germline. CDR1 is GITISATS, CDR2 ISYDGTV, per germline (reference sequence). The CDR3 has 18 amino acids.

This clone has a handful of counts. TCRdb's entry gives the protein of a much larger clone, which mismatches this DNA's translation at residue 9, likely from a read error; the protein reported here is translated from the DNA. The rearrangement uses TRGV2 and TRGJP2. The germline CDR1 and CDR2 sequences are EGSNGY and YDSYNSKV. V lost 2 bases to trimming and J lost 3 bases; unmatched junction nucleotides: 12. CDR3 length: 17 amino acids. The CDR3 nucleotides read TGTGCCACCTGGGACGACTCGCCCGGGGGTAGTGATTGGATCAAGACGTTT. Its protein product is CATWDDSPGGSDWIKTF.